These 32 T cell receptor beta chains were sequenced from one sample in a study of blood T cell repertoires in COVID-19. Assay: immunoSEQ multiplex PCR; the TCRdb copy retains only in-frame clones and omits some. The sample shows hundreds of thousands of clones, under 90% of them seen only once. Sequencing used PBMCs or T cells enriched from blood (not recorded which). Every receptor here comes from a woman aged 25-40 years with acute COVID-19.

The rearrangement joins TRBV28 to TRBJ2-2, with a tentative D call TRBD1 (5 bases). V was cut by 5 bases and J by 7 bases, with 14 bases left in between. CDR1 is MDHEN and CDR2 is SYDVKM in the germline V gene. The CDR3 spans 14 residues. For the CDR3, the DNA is TGTGCCAGCAGTCTGCAGACAGCCGGCGGGGAGCTGTTTTTT. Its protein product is CASSLQTAGGELFF.

This CDR3 reads CASSPRRQNEQYF. CDR3 nucleotide sequence: TGTGCCAGTAGTCCCCGTCGACAGAACGAGCAGTACTTC. The chain has TRBV19 and TRBJ2-7; maybe TRBD1 (5 bases). Looked up from germline, CDR1 is LNHDA and CDR2 is SQIVND (reference sequence). The CDR3 totals 13 residues. Trimming left V 5 bases short and J 5 bases short, with 13 bases between.

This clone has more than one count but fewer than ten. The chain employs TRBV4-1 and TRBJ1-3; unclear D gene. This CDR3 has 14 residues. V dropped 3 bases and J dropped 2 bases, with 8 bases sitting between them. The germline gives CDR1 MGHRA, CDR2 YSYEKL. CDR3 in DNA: TGCGCCAGCAGCCAGGAGCAGCCTGGAAACACCATATATTTT. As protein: CASSQEQPGNTIYF.

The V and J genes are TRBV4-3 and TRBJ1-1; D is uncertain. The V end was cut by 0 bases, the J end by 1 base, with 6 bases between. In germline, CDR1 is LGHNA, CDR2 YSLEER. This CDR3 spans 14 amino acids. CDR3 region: CASSQDLANTEAFF. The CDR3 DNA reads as TGCGCCAGCAGCCAAGATTTAGCGAACACTGAAGCTTTCTTT.

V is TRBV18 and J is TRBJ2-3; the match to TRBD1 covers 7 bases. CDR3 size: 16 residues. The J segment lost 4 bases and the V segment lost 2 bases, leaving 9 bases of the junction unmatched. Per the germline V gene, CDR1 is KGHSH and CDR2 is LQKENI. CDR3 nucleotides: TGTGCCAGCTCACCATTGCAGCCCCAGGGGGCAGATACGCAGTATTTT. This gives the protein CASSPLQPQGADTQYF. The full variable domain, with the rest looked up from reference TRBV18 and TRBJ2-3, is NAGVMQNPRHLVRRRGQEARLRCSPMKGHSHVYWYRQLPEEGLKFMVYLQKENIIDESGMPKERFSAEFPKEGPSILRIQQVVRGDSAAYFCASSPLQPQGADTQYFGPGTRLTVL.

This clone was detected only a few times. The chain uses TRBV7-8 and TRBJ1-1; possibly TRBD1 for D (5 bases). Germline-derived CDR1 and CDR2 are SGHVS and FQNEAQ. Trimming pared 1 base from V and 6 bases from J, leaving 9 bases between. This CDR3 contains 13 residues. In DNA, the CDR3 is TGTGCCAGCAGCTTAGAGGCGACAGCTGAAGCTTTCTTT. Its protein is CASSLEATAEAFF.

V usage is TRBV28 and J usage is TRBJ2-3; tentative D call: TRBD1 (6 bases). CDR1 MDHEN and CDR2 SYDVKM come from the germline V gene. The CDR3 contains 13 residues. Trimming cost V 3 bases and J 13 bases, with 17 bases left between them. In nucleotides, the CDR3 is TGTGCCAGCAGTTTTACTGATTTGGGGACAAAGTATTTT. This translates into CASSFTDLGTKYF. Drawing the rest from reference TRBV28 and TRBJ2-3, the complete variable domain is DVKVTQSSRYLVKRTGEKVFLECVQDMDHENMFWYRQDPGLGLRLIYFSYDVKMKEKGDIPEGYSVSREKKERFSLILESASTNQTSMYLCASSFTDLGTKYFGPGTRLTVL.

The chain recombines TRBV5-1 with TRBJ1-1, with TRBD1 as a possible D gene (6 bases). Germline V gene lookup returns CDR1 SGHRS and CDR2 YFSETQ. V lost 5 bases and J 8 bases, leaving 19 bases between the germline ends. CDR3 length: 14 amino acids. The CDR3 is CASRLLGQLPEAFF. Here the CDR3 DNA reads TGCGCCAGCAGATTGCTAGGACAGCTACCGGAAGCTTTCTTT.

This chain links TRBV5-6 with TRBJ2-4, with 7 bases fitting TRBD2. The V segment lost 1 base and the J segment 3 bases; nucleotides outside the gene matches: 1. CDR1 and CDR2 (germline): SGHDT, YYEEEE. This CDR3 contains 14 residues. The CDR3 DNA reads TGTGCCAGCAGCTTGCGGGAGGTCAAAAACATTCAGTACTTC. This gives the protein CASSLREVKNIQYF. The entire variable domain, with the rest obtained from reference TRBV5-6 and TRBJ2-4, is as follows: DAGVTQSPTHLIKTRGQQVTLRCSPKSGHDTVSWYQQALGQGPQFIFQYYEEEERQRGNFPDRFSGHQFPNYSSELNVNALLLGDSALYLCASSLREVKNIQYFGAGTRLSVL.

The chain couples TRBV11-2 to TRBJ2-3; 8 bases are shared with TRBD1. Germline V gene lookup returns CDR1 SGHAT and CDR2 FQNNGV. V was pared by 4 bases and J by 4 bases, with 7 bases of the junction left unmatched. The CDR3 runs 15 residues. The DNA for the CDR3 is TGTGCCAGCAGCTCCGACAGGGGTTGGGCAGATACGCAGTATTTT. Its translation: CASSSDRGWADTQYF.

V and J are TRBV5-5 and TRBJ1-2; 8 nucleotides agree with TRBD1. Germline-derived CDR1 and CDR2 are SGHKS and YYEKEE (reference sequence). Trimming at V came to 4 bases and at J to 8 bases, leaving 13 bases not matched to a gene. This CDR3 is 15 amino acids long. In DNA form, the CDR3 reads TGTGCCAGCAGCCCTGGCCCAGGGGGCGAAGACGGCTACACCTTC. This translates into CASSPGPGGEDGYTF.

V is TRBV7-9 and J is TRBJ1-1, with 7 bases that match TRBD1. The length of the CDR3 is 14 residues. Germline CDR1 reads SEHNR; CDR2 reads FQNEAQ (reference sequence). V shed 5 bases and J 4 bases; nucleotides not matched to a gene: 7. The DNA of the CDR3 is TGTGCCAGCAGCGTAGACAGGGAAATCACTGAAGCTTTCTTT. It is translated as CASSVDREITEAFF.

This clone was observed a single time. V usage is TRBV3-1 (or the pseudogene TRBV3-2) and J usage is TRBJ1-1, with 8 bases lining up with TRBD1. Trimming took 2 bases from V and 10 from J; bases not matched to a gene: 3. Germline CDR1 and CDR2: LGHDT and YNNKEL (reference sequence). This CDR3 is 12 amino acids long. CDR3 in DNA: TGTGCCAGCAGCCAACTTGGGACAGGAGCTTTCTTT. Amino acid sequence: CASSQLGTGAFF.

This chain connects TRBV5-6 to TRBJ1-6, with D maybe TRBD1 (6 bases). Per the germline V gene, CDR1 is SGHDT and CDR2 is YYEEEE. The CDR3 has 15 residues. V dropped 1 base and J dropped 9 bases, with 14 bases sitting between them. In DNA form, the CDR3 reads TGTGCCAGCAGCTTGCCGGGGGGCGCGGGTTCACCCCTCCACTTT. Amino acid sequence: CASSLPGGAGSPLHF.

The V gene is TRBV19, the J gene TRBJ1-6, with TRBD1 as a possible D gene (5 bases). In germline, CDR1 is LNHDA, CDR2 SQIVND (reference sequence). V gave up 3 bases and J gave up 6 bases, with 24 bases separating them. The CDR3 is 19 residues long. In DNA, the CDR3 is TGTGCCAGTAGTATGGAGGGCAGGGCGATTATTTCCGGTAATTCACCCCTCCACTTT. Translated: CASSMEGRAIISGNSPLHF.

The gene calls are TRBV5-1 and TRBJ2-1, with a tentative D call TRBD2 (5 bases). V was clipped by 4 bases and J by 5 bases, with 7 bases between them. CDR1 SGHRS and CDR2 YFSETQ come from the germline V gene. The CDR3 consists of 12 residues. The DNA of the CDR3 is TGCGCCAGCAGCCTAGCAAACAATGAGCAGTTCTTC. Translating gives CASSLANNEQFF.

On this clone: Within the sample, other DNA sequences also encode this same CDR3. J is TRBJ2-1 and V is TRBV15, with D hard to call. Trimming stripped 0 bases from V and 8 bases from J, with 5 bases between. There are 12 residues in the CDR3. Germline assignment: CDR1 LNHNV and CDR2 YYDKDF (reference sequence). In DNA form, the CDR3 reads TGTGCCACCAGCAGAGATGAGGATGAGCAGTTCTTC. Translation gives CATSRDEDEQFF.

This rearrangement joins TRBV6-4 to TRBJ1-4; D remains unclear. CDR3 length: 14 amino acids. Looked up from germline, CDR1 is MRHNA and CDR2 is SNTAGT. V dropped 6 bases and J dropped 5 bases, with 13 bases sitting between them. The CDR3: CASRAGSNNEKLFF. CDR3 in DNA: TGTGCCAGCAGGGCCGGGTCTAACAATGAAAAACTGTTTTTT.

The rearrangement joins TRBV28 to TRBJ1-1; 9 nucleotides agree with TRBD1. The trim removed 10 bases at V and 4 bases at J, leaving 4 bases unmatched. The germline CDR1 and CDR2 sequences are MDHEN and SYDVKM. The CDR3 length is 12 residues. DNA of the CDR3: TGTGCCACTACGACAGGGGGCACTGAAGCTTTCTTT. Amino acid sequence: CATTTGGTEAFF.

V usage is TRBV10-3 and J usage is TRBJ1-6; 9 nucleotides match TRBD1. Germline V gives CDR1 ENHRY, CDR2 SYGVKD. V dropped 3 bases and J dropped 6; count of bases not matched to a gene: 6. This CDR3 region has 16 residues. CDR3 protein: CAISDSTGGGNSPLHF. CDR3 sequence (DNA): TGTGCCATCAGTGACTCCACAGGGGGCGGTAATTCACCCCTCCACTTT.

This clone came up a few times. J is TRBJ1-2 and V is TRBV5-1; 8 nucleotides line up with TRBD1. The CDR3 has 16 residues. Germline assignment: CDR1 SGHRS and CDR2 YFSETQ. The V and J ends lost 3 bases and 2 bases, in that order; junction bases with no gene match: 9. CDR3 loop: CASSSGGNRVNYGYTF. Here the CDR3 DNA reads TGCGCCAGCAGCTCAGGGGGCAATCGGGTAAACTATGGCTACACCTTC.

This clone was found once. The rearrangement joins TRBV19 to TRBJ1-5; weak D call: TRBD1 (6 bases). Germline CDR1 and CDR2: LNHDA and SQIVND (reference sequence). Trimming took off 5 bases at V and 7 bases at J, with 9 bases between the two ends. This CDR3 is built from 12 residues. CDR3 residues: CASSLGGQPQHF. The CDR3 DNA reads TGTGCCAGTAGTCTTGGGGGCCAGCCCCAGCATTTT.

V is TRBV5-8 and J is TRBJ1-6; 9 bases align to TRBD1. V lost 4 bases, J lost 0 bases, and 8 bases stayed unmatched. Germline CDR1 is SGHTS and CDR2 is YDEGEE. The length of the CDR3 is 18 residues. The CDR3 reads CASSPRQGGSSYNSPLHF. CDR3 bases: TGTGCCAGCAGCCCCCGACAGGGGGGGAGCTCCTATAATTCACCCCTCCACTTT.

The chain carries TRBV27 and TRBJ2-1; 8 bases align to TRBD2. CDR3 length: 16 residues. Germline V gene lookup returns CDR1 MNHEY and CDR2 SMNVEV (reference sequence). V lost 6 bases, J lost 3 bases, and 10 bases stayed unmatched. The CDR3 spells CASRLTTGGVYNEQFF. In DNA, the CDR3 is TGTGCCAGCAGGCTAACTACGGGGGGGGTCTACAATGAGCAGTTCTTC.

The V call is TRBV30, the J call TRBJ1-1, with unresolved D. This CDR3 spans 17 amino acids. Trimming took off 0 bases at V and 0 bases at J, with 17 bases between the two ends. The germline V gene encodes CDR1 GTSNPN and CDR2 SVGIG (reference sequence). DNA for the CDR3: TGTGCCTGGAGTGTACAAAGGAGGGCCCCTATGAACACTGAAGCTTTCTTT. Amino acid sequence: CAWSVQRRAPMNTEAFF.

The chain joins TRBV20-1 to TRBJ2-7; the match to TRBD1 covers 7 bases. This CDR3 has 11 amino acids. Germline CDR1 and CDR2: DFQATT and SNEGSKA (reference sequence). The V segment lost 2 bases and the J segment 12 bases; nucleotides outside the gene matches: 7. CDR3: CSARSDRDPYF. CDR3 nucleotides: TGCAGTGCTAGATCCGACAGGGATCCGTACTTC.

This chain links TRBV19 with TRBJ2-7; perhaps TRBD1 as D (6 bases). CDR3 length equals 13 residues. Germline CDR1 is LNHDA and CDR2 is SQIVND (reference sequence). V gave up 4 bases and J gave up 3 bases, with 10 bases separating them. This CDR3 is CASSTDSLYEQYF. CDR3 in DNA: TGTGCCAGTAGTACGGACAGCCTCTACGAGCAGTACTTC.

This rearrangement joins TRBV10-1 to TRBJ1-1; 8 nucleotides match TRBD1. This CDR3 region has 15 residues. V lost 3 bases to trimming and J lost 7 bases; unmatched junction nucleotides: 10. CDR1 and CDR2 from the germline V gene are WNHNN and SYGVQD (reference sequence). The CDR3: CASSDGALGQDEAFF. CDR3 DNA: TGCGCCAGCAGTGACGGGGCCCTGGGACAGGATGAAGCTTTCTTT.

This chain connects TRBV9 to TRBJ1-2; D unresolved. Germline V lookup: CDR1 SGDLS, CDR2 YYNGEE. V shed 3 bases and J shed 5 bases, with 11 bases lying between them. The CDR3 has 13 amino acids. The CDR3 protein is CASSGAGVYGYTF. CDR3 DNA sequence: TGTGCCAGCAGCGGCGCGGGAGTATATGGCTACACCTTC.

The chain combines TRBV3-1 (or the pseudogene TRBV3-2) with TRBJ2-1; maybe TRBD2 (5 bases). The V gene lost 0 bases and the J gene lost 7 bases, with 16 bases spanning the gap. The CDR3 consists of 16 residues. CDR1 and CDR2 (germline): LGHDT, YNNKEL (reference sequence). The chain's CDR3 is CASSQDGRQERNEQFF. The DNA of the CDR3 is TGTGCCAGCAGCCAAGATGGGCGGCAAGAGCGGAATGAGCAGTTCTTC.

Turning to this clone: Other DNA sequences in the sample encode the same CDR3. The CDR3 reads CASSQHRGSNQPQHF. The CDR3 coding sequence is TGCGCCAGCAGCCAGCACAGGGGCAGCAATCAGCCCCAGCATTTT. The rearrangement joins TRBV4-3 to TRBJ1-5; 7 bases line up with TRBD1. The J segment lost 1 base and the V segment lost 3 bases, leaving 3 bases of the junction unmatched. CDR3 length: 15 residues. Germline lookup yields CDR1 LGHNA and CDR2 YSLEER.

The CDR3 DNA reads as TGTGCCAGTAGGGGACAGTTGGAGACCCAGTACTTC. Residues: CASRGQLETQYF. V and J are TRBV19 and TRBJ2-5; the match to TRBD1 covers 7 bases. This CDR3 contains 12 residues. CDR1 is LNHDA, CDR2 SQIVND, per germline (reference sequence). V lost 6 bases, J lost 5 bases, and 3 bases stayed unmatched.